The present T cell receptor beta chain was sequenced within a study of shared clonotypes between healthy human individuals. About the research overall: The plates for each donor numbered three CD4 naive, three CD4 memory, two CD8 naive and one CD8 memory.

Germline values: CDR1 LGHNA, CDR2 YNFKEQ. The CDR3 consists of 15 residues. Trimming left V 0 bases short and J 5 bases short, with 13 bases between. Study-wide findings and caveats: Sequencing of the sorted subsets was shown by rarefaction to be incomplete despite large depth. Naive subsets tended to show greater estimated richness than memory subsets.

As regards this clone: What it recognizes is unknown.

Deep level was the assay's run setting. Profiling relied on immunoSEQ multiplex PCR, and the TCRdb table lists in-frame clones only, not all of them. The sample holds roughly 2.1 million clones, just over 90% seen once. Naive CD8 cells, CD45RO-negative and positively selected for CCR7, excluded terminally differentiated effector memory CD45RA+ cells. The clonotype originates from a man between 18 and 29 years old in good health. Some clones in this sample may be carry-over from other donors' samples. Source material: naive CD8+ T cells from PBMCs. The chain carries TRBV4-2 and TRBJ2-5; D is ambiguous. The CDR3 loop is CASSQDLGPWETQYF. The CDR3 region has the DNA TGTGCCAGCAGCCAAGATCTGGGCCCGTGGGAGACCCAGTACTTC.